The next 23 T cell receptor beta chains were all read from a single sample in a study of neurological immune-mediated disorders. One entry per CDR3 protein results from TCRdb running MiXCR on the 5' RACE reads. The repertoire has 25,000 to 30,000 distinct CDR3 sequences, 5% to 7.5% of them found once; the top ten carry just under 9%. The sample was PBMCs. The receptors were sampled from a woman aged 45-59 years in good health.

There are many counts of this clonotype. V gene TRBV7-8 combines with J gene TRBJ2-1, with 10 bases fitting TRBD1. The germline V gene encodes CDR1 SGHVS and CDR2 FQNEAQ. Trimming took 5 bases from V and 13 from J; bases not matched to a gene: 17. CDR3 size: 16 residues. CDR3 in amino acids: CASSHDAGTGAALQFF. In DNA form, the CDR3 reads TGTGCCAGCAGCCACGACGCCGGGACAGGGGCCGCTCTCCAGTTCTTC.

This clonotype was recorded many times. The chain carries TRBV12-3 or TRBV12-4 and TRBJ1-1, with TRBD1 as a possible D gene (5 bases). The CDR3 is 12 amino acids. Deletions cut 3 bases from V and 5 bases from J, with 7 bases between. The CDR3 protein is CASSLGVTEAFF. CDR3 coding DNA: TGTGCCAGCAGTTTGGGGGTTACTGAAGCTTTCTTT.

The table lists this clonotype with many counts. The gene calls are TRBV7-2 and TRBJ1-3; D is unclear. V gave up 6 bases and J gave up 4 bases, with 13 bases separating them. CDR1 SGHTA and CDR2 FQGNSA come from the germline V gene. This CDR3 has 14 residues. The CDR3 DNA follows: TGTGCCAGCAGTCAGACCCGGACGGGAAACACCATATATTTT. Translating it yields CASSQTRTGNTIYF. The variable domain in full, completed from reference TRBV7-2 and TRBJ1-3, reads GAGVSQSPSNKVTEKGKDVELRCDPISGHTALYWYRQSLGQGLEFLIYFQGNSAPDKSGLPSDRFSAERTGGSVSTLTIQRTQQEDSAVYLCASSQTRTGNTIYFGEGSWLTVV.

This clonotype showed up many times. The V and J genes are TRBV5-6 and TRBJ2-1; TRBD1 aligns across 7 bases. CDR1 and CDR2 from the germline V gene are SGHDT and YYEEEE. Trimming cost V 4 bases and J 10 bases; bases outside gene matches: 8. The CDR3 consists of 13 residues. The CDR3 bases are TGTGCCAGCAGCGAGGTAGGCAGGGGGGAGCAGTTCTTC. It specifies CASSEVGRGEQFF. The entire variable domain, with the rest obtained from reference TRBV5-6 and TRBJ2-1, is as follows: DAGVTQSPTHLIKTRGQQVTLRCSPKSGHDTVSWYQQALGQGPQFIFQYYEEEERQRGNFPDRFSGHQFPNYSSELNVNALLLGDSALYLCASSEVGRGEQFFGPGTRLTVL.

This clonotype has a count of ten or more. The chain combines TRBV5-5 with TRBJ2-2; 9 nucleotides align to TRBD1. The CDR3 is made up of 18 amino acids. The V segment lost 1 base and the J segment 5 bases; nucleotides outside the gene matches: 12. The germline V gene encodes CDR1 SGHKS and CDR2 YYEKEE (reference sequence). DNA for the CDR3: TGTGCCAGCAGCTTGTCGCGGACAGGGGCGCAGTATACCGGGGAGCTGTTTTTT. Translating it yields CASSLSRTGAQYTGELFF.

This clonotype was seen many times. The rearrangement joins TRBV27 to TRBJ2-2; TRBD1 matches at 7 bases. Germline CDR1 reads MNHEY; CDR2 reads SMNVEV (reference sequence). The CDR3 extends over 13 amino acids. The J segment lost 5 bases and the V segment lost 7 bases, leaving 4 bases of the junction unmatched. The CDR3 DNA is TGTGCCAGCAAAGGGGGCCGAACCGGGGAGCTGTTTTTT. It codes for CASKGGRTGELFF.

This clonotype was detected many times. The genes are TRBV9 and TRBJ2-2, with D tentatively TRBD2 (5 bases). The CDR3 loop spans 14 amino acids. Germline CDR1 SGDLS, CDR2 YYNGEE. V lost 0 bases, J lost 7 bases, and 10 bases lay in between. Written as DNA, the CDR3 is TGTGCCAGCAGCGTAGATCGTGGAGGCGGGGAGCTGTTTTTT. Translation gives CASSVDRGGGELFF.

Many counts were recorded for this clonotype. The chain is built from TRBV18 and TRBJ2-1; D ambiguous. The CDR3 extends over 14 amino acids. Germline CDR1 is KGHSH and CDR2 is LQKENI. Deletions cut 6 bases from V and 5 bases from J, with 14 bases between. The CDR3 here is CASSQRRGDNEQFF. The CDR3 DNA reads as TGTGCCAGCTCGCAACGACGAGGAGACAATGAGCAGTTCTTC.

This clonotype has a count of ten or more. The genes are TRBV2 and TRBJ1-6, with D possibly TRBD1 on 5 matching bases. The CDR3 covers 13 residues. Germline V lookup: CDR1 SNHLY, CDR2 FYNNEI. V was clipped by 1 base and J by 7 bases, with 5 bases between them. As DNA, the CDR3 is TGTGCCAGCAGTGAAGAGGGGAATTCACCCCTCCACTTT. Translation gives CASSEEGNSPLHF.

This clonotype was counted only a few times. The chain has TRBV30 and TRBJ2-3, with 7 bases identical to TRBD1. The V gene end was trimmed by 3 bases and the J gene end by 5 bases; junction bases not matched to a gene: 2. In germline, CDR1 is GTSNPN, CDR2 SVGIG (reference sequence). The CDR3 runs 12 residues. The CDR3 here is CAWSRTGDTQYF. In nucleotides, the CDR3 is TGTGCCTGGAGCCGGACAGGAGATACGCAGTATTTT.

This clonotype was counted many times. The rearrangement links TRBV4-3 to TRBJ2-1, with D uncertain. Germline V lookup: CDR1 LGHNA, CDR2 YSLEER. The CDR3 covers 15 residues. V was cut by 0 bases and J by 1 base, with 7 bases left in between. CDR3 region: CASSQELNSYNEQFF. The CDR3 DNA follows: TGCGCCAGCAGCCAAGAACTTAATTCCTACAATGAGCAGTTCTTC.

This clonotype was counted many times. The chain couples TRBV11-3 to TRBJ2-3; D is unresolved. The CDR3 is made up of 13 amino acids. The germline V gene encodes CDR1 SGHNT and CDR2 YENEEA. The V and J ends lost 4 bases and 4 bases respectively, with 9 bases between them. The CDR3 region is CASSSAPADTQYF. The DNA for the CDR3 is TGTGCCAGCAGCTCCGCCCCGGCAGATACGCAGTATTTT.

This clonotype appeared many times. The V call is TRBV18, the J call TRBJ1-3; D unclear. This CDR3 has 14 residues. V shed 2 bases and J shed 1 base, with 6 bases lying between them. In germline, CDR1 is KGHSH, CDR2 LQKENI. The CDR3 protein is CASSPAASGNTIYF. DNA of the CDR3: TGTGCCAGCTCACCAGCAGCTTCTGGAAACACCATATATTTT.

This sequence joins TRBV6-6 and TRBJ1-5, with 7 bases lining up with TRBD1. The length of the CDR3 is 15 residues. V shed 4 bases and J 4 bases; nucleotides not matched to a gene: 7. CDR1 and CDR2 from the germline V gene are MNHNY and SVGAGI (reference sequence). The CDR3 loop is CASSLERGPNQPQHF. CDR3 nucleotides: TGTGCCAGCAGTTTGGAAAGGGGGCCTAATCAGCCCCAGCATTTT.

This clonotype has ten or more counts. The CDR3 bases are TGCAGTGCTAGCCGGGACACTGAGTTGAATCAGCCCCAGCATTTT. The encoded protein is CSASRDTELNQPQHF. The V call is TRBV20-1, the J call TRBJ1-5, with D possibly TRBD1 on 6 matching bases. This CDR3 contains 15 residues. The germline V gene has CDR1 DFQATT and CDR2 SNEGSKA (reference sequence). The ends were cut back, 3 bases at V and 4 bases at J, with 16 bases in the middle.

The sample holds many counts of this clonotype. J is TRBJ2-1 and V is TRBV4-3, with D uncertain. This CDR3 has 15 amino acids. V lost 1 base, J lost 5 bases, and 12 bases lay in between. Germline CDR1 is LGHNA and CDR2 is YSLEER. CDR3 DNA: TGCGCCAGCAGCCAAGGTCCAGCCCGGGACAATGAGCAGTTCTTC. Protein: CASSQGPARDNEQFF.

This clonotype has a count of ten or more. The gene calls are TRBV6-5 and TRBJ2-7; the match to TRBD2 covers 9 bases. J gave up 1 base and V 2 bases, and 3 bases lay outside the gene matches. The CDR3 loop spans 15 amino acids. Germline V lookup: CDR1 MNHEY, CDR2 SVGAGI. CDR3 amino acids: CASSYRTSESYEQYF. In nucleotides, the CDR3 is TGTGCCAGCAGTTACAGGACTAGCGAATCCTACGAGCAGTACTTC.

This clonotype appeared many times. This rearrangement joins TRBV18 to TRBJ1-1; the D gene is possibly TRBD1 (6 bases). This CDR3 spans 14 amino acids. The V end lost 4 bases, the J end lost 3 bases, and 12 bases lay between the germline ends. Germline CDR1 is KGHSH and CDR2 is LQKENI. In DNA, the CDR3 is TGTGCCAGCTCACAAAAGGGGGGAGACACTGAAGCTTTCTTT. Protein product: CASSQKGGDTEAFF.

This clonotype was counted at least ten times. This rearrangement joins TRBV7-8 to TRBJ2-1, with TRBD2 matching 13 bases. The J segment lost 7 bases and the V segment lost 3 bases, leaving 12 bases of the junction unmatched. Germline V gene sequence: CDR1 SGHVS, CDR2 FQNEAQ. The CDR3 consists of 18 residues. The CDR3 sequence is CASSLRVRTSGSANEQFF. DNA of the CDR3: TGTGCCAGCAGCTTGCGGGTTCGGACTAGCGGGAGCGCGAATGAGCAGTTCTTC.

This clonotype was detected many times. This chain joins TRBV7-2 and TRBJ1-2, with D possibly being TRBD1 (5 bases). Germline V gives CDR1 SGHTA, CDR2 FQGNSA. This CDR3 comprises 12 residues. Trimming took 2 bases from V and 14 from J, leaving 15 bases between them. CDR3 DNA: TGTGCCAGCAGCTTAAATCTGGTCCGGGGGACCTTC. Protein sequence: CASSLNLVRGTF.

In its sample, this clonotype is medium-sized. This sequence joins TRBV6-6 and TRBJ2-7; a weak D match, TRBD2 (5 bases). The germline V gene encodes CDR1 MNHNY and CDR2 SVGAGI (reference sequence). Between the trimmed V and J ends, which lost 8 bases and 2 bases, there was a span of 7 bases. CDR3 length equals 11 residues. This chain's CDR3 is CASWTPYEQYF. DNA for the CDR3: TGTGCCAGCTGGACTCCCTACGAGCAGTACTTC.

The chain combines TRBV11-2 with TRBJ2-5; tentative D call: TRBD1 (6 bases). V was pared by 1 base and J by 4 bases, with 13 bases between. CDR3 length: 15 amino acids. Germline V gene data show CDR1 as SGHAT and CDR2 as FQNNGV. This CDR3 reads CASSLVLGAGETQYF. In DNA form, the CDR3 reads TGTGCCAGCAGCTTAGTTCTGGGGGCCGGAGAGACCCAGTACTTC.

The table lists this clonotype with many counts. The gene calls are TRBV12-3 or TRBV12-4 and TRBJ1-2, with 7 bases aligning to TRBD1. Trimming cost V 4 bases and J 2 bases; bases outside gene matches: 1. The CDR3 totals 13 residues. The CDR3 DNA sequence: TGTGCCAGCAGTTCGACAGGGAACTATGGCTACACCTTC. Amino acid sequence: CASSSTGNYGYTF.